The T cell receptor beta chain described here comes from a study of CD8 T cells in Susac syndrome. Study-level results: It was acknowledged in the study that its TCR sequencing and HLA analysis involved a relatively small number of individuals.

This clonotype has just a few counts. What it binds is unknown. When the RNA was reverse transcribed, random hexamers were used with an input of about 0.45 to 1 ug. Across 54 Vbeta and 13 Jbeta, TCR beta CDR3 was amplified with immunoSEQ multiplex PCR. TCRdb re-derived calls from the immunoSEQ multiplex PCR reads in MiXCR, one entry per CDR3 protein. The repertoire includes about 150,000 distinct CDR3 sequences, around 96% of them detected once, and around 0.21% sits in the top ten. This CDR3 is 13 amino acids long. V lost 8 bases and J lost 4, with 9 bases in between. Germline assignment: CDR1 MNHEY and CDR2 SMNVEV (reference sequence). Sequencing of TCR beta covered CD8+ and CD4+ T cells obtained from blood. The multiple sclerosis controls comprised treatment-naive patients whose relapsing-remitting disease was stable or active.

The chain carries TRBV27 and TRBJ2-6; D may match TRBD1 or TRBD2 (5 bases each). Sequencing was done on a sample of CD8+ T cells from PBMCs. The receptor comes from a human donor with multiple sclerosis. Here the CDR3 reads CASGGAGANVLTF. CDR3 coding DNA: TGTGCCAGCGGGGGAGCCGGGGCCAACGTCCTGACTTTC.